This T cell receptor beta chain was obtained from a study of blood T cells in healthy people across ages. Study-wide results and caveats: Roughly linear declines in TCR beta diversity per million T cells occurred with age. What prevented conclusive comparison of naive and antigen-experienced cells was that PBMCs were unsorted.

Then a second PCR, running roughly 7 to 11 cycles, was carried out with a sample-barcoded 5' primer and a J-beta primer mix. No fewer than 3 million CDR3-containing paired-end reads came from each sample. TCRdb re-called the 5' RACE reads with MiXCR, one entry per CDR3 protein. The sample shows 700,000 to 1,000,000 distinct CDR3 sequences, around 42% of them seen only once. Notes on this clonotype: The antigen remains unidentified.

V gave up 1 base and J gave up 0 bases, with 12 bases separating them. From germline, CDR1 is SGHAT and CDR2 FQDESV (reference sequence). The CDR3 has 16 residues. This sequence joins TRBV11-1 and TRBJ2-5; the D gene is possibly TRBD2 (5 bases). The source of this sequence is a man between 60 and 70 years old in good health. Sequenced input: blood. The CDR3 bases are TGTGCCAGCAGCTTAGGTCTTTCGGGATACCAAGAGACCCAGTACTTC. Residues: CASSLGLSGYQETQYF.